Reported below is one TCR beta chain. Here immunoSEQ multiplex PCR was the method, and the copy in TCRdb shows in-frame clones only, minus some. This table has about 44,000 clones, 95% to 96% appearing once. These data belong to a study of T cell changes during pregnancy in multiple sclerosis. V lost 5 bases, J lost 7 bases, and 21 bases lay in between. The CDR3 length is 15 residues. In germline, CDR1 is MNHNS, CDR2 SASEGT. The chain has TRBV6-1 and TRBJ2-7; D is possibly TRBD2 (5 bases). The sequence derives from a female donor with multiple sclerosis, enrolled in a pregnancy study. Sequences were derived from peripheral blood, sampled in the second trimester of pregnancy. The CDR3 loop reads CASSNIQRTAGEQYF. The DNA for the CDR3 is TGTGCCAGCAGTAACATCCAACGGACGGCGGGTGAGCAGTACTTC.